The next 9 T cell receptor beta chains were all read from a single sample in a study of CD8 T cells in ankylosing spondylitis. TCRdb re-called the 5' RACE reads with MiXCR, one entry per CDR3 protein. The sample gives about 170,000 distinct CDR3 sequences, around 17% of which show up once; under 9% is in the top ten. Sequenced material: blood, either unsorted or a sorted T cell fraction (not recorded which). Every receptor here comes from a male donor with ankylosing spondylitis or in good health (not recorded which).

This clonotype appeared many times. The chain combines TRBV7-8 with TRBJ2-7, with no clear D. Germline-derived CDR1 and CDR2 are SGHVS and FQNEAQ. V was trimmed by 0 bases and J by 0 bases, leaving 15 bases between them. This CDR3 has 17 residues. The DNA of the CDR3 is TGTGCCAGCAGCTTAGCGAGGTCTTCTCCGAGCTCCTACGAGCAGTACTTC. Protein: CASSLARSSPSSYEQYF. The whole variable domain, remainder taken from reference TRBV7-8 and TRBJ2-7, is GAGVSQSPRYKVAKRGQDVALRCDPISGHVSLFWYQQALGQGPEFLTYFQNEAQLDKSGLPSDRFFAERPEGSVSTLKIQRTQQEDSAVYLCASSLARSSPSSYEQYFGPGTRLTVT.

This clonotype was counted a few times. V usage is TRBV6-5 and J usage is TRBJ2-7; D is unclear. V shed 2 bases and J shed 7 bases, with 6 bases lying between them. Germline V gives CDR1 MNHEY, CDR2 SVGAGI. The CDR3 sequence is 11 residues long. CDR3 protein: CASSYLGEQYF. Written as DNA, the CDR3 is TGTGCCAGCAGTTACCTCGGGGAGCAGTACTTC.

The gene calls are TRBV7-2 and TRBJ2-1; D gene uncertain. The V end lost 5 bases, the J end lost 2 bases, and 13 bases lay between the germline ends. Germline V gives CDR1 SGHTA, CDR2 FQGNSA. CDR3 size: 15 residues. The CDR3 loop is CASSPAGRTYNEQFF. The CDR3 DNA follows: TGTGCCAGCAGCCCGGCCGGCAGGACCTACAATGAGCAGTTCTTC. Supplemented by reference TRBV7-2 and TRBJ2-1, the full variable domain reads GAGVSQSPSNKVTEKGKDVELRCDPISGHTALYWYRQSLGQGLEFLIYFQGNSAPDKSGLPSDRFSAERTGGSVSTLTIQRTQQEDSAVYLCASSPAGRTYNEQFFGPGTRLTVL.

This chain uses TRBV3-1 with TRBJ2-7, with D perhaps matching TRBD1 (6 bases). Germline V gene sequence: CDR1 LGHDT, CDR2 YNNKEL (reference sequence). This CDR3 has 14 amino acids. V dropped 4 bases and J dropped 5 bases, with 15 bases sitting between them. The CDR3 DNA reads TGTGCCAGCAGCCTTCGACAGGTAGTCGACGAGCAGTACTTC. Amino acid sequence: CASSLRQVVDEQYF.

Only a few counts were recorded for this clonotype. The chain has TRBV29-1 and TRBJ2-3; 8 nucleotides line up with TRBD1. The CDR3 totals 12 residues. From germline, CDR1 is SQVTM and CDR2 ANQGSEA. The J segment lost 4 bases and the V segment lost 4 bases, leaving 1 base of the junction unmatched. Written as DNA, the CDR3 is TGCAGCGTTGGGACAGGGCCAGATACGCAGTATTTT. Protein: CSVGTGPDTQYF.

This clonotype was observed at least ten times. The chain joins TRBV25-1 to TRBJ2-2; D not resolved. The CDR3 runs to 12 residues. V was cut by 6 bases and J by 8 bases, with 10 bases left in between. The germline V gene has CDR1 MGHDK and CDR2 SYGVNS. The DNA for the CDR3 is TGTGCCAGCAGGAAGGTTGGAGGGGAGCTGTTTTTT. Residues: CASRKVGGELFF.

There are many counts of this clonotype. One end of the junction is discordant with germline, which a read error may explain. The gene calls are TRBV5-5 and TRBJ1-1; TRBD1 is a possible D gene (5 bases). Germline V gene lookup returns CDR1 SGHKS and CDR2 YYEKEE (reference sequence). The CDR3 spans 14 residues. The CDR3 loop reads CASSLERGGSEAFF. CDR3 sequence (DNA): TGTGCCAGCAGCTTGGAAAGGGGAGGTTCTGAAGCCTTCTTT.

At least ten counts were recorded for this clonotype. The chain uses TRBV15 and TRBJ2-1; D is perhaps TRBD2 (5 bases). V was clipped by 0 bases and J by 8 bases, with 11 bases between them. The CDR3 covers 14 residues. Germline CDR1 and CDR2: LNHNV and YYDKDF (reference sequence). The CDR3 here is CATSRELVNDEQFF. The CDR3 coding sequence is TGTGCCACCAGCAGAGAACTAGTTAACGATGAGCAGTTCTTC.

This clonotype was counted only a few times. The CDR3 region is CASSLKAANTEAFF. DNA for the CDR3: TGTGCCAGCAGTTTAAAGGCCGCGAACACTGAAGCTTTCTTT. The gene calls are TRBV27 and TRBJ1-1, with D unclear. Trimming removed 2 bases at V and 1 base at J, with 8 bases between. CDR1 and CDR2 from the germline V gene are MNHEY and SMNVEV (reference sequence). This CDR3 region has 14 residues.